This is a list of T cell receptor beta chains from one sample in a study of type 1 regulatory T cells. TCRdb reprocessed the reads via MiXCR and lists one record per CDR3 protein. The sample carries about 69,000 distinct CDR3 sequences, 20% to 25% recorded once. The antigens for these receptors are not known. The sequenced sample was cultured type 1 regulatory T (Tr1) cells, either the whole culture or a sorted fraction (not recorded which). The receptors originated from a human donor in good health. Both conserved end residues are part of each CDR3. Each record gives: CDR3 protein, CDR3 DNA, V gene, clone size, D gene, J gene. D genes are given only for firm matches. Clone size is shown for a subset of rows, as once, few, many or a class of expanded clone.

CASSLGLTERPYEQYF | TGCGCCAGCAGCTTGGGGTTAACCGAGAGACCCTACGAGCAGTACTTC | TRBV5-1 | few | - | TRBJ2-7
CASSLGVGDEQYF | TGCGCCAGCAGCTTGGGAGTCGGCGACGAGCAGTACTTC | TRBV5-1 | few | - | TRBJ2-7
CASRGQGASSSYNEQFF | TGTGCCAGCAGGGGACAGGGGGCGTCTAGCTCCTACAATGAGCAGTTCTTC | TRBV27 | once | TRBD1 | TRBJ2-1
CSARGQGDQPQHF | TGCAGTGCTAGAGGACAGGGCGATCAGCCCCAGCATTTT | TRBV20-1 | few | TRBD1 | TRBJ1-5
CASSVPSGNEQFF | TGTGCCAGCAGTGTACCTAGCGGCAATGAGCAGTTCTTC | TRBV25-1 | few | TRBD2 | TRBJ2-1
CASSREGEQFF | TGTGCCAGCAGTAGGGAGGGTGAGCAGTTCTTC | TRBV6-2/TRBV6-3 | few | TRBD2 | TRBJ2-1
CASSPAQRANF | TGTGCCAGCAGCCCAGCCCAGCGGGCCAACTTC | TRBV7-2 | - | - | TRBJ2-1
CAWSAKGGELFF | TGTGCCTGGAGTGCAAAGGGAGGGGAGCTGTTTTTT | TRBV30 | few | - | TRBJ2-2
CASSVAARGETQYF | TGTGCCAGCAGCGTAGCCGCGAGGGGAGAGACCCAGTACTTC | TRBV9 | few | - | TRBJ2-5
CATSRQRHQRSSYNEQFF | TGTGCCACCAGCAGACAAAGACACCAAAGAAGCTCCTACAATGAGCAGTTCTTC | TRBV15 | few | - | TRBJ2-1
CASSFKFEAFF | TGTGCCAGCAGTTTCAAGTTTGAAGCTTTCTTT | TRBV12-3/TRBV12-4 | many | - | TRBJ1-1
CASSSTRNTEAFF | TGCGCCAGCAGCTCCACAAGGAACACTGAAGCTTTCTTT | TRBV5-1 | many | - | TRBJ1-1
CASSSGDSPKGF | TGTGCCAGCAGCTCTGGGGACTCCCCGAAGGGGTTC | TRBV7-2 | - | - | TRBJ2-5
CASKTGPNTDTQYF | TGCGCCAGCAAGACAGGTCCTAACACAGATACGCAGTATTTT | TRBV5-1 | few | - | TRBJ2-3
CASSLASGLYWFEQFF | TGTGCCAGCAGCTTGGCTAGCGGTCTATATTGGTTTGAGCAGTTCTTC | TRBV5-6 | - | TRBD2 | TRBJ2-1
CASSPAGEQFF | TGTGCCAGCAGCCCAGCCGGTGAGCAGTTCTTC | TRBV7-9 | few | - | TRBJ2-1
CASSADGYNEQFF | TGTGCTAGCAGCGCGGACGGCTACAATGAGCAGTTCTTC | TRBV7-7 | medium-sized | - | TRBJ2-1
CASSSPAGYNEQFF | TGTGCCAGCAGTTCCCCCGCCGGGTACAATGAGCAGTTCTTC | TRBV28 | - | - | TRBJ2-1
CASSSHQTGTDTQYF | TGTGCCAGCAGCTCCCACCAAACCGGCACAGATACGCAGTATTTT | TRBV5-4 | - | - | TRBJ2-3
CASSFPEGGGRSFGANVLTF | TGTGCCAGCAGCTTCCCGGAGGGAGGCGGGAGGTCATTTGGGGCCAACGTCCTGACTTTC | TRBV11-3 | - | TRBD2 | TRBJ2-6
CASSPQTSSDEQFF | TGTGCCAGCAGCCCCCAGACTAGTTCCGATGAGCAGTTCTTC | TRBV4-2 | - | - | TRBJ2-1
CSVRAETGVAFF | TGCAGCGTACGGGCGGAGACAGGCGTAGCTTTCTTT | TRBV29-1 | - | - | TRBJ1-1
CSVEAPLRNIQYF | TGCAGCGTTGAAGCTCCACTCAGGAACATTCAGTACTTC | TRBV29-1 | many | - | TRBJ2-4
CASSTAGVYNEQFF | TGTGCCAGCAGTACGGCCGGCGTCTACAATGAGCAGTTCTTC | TRBV6-5 | - | - | TRBJ2-1
CASSLGLAGDKFF | TGTGCCAGCAGCCTGGGACTAGCGGGAGACAAGTTCTTC | TRBV7-2 | - | TRBD2 | TRBJ2-1
CSVRGEVGGELFF | TGCAGTGTAAGGGGAGAGGTTGGCGGGGAGCTGTTTTTT | TRBV20-1 | - | - | TRBJ2-2
CSATRTARQDTQYF | TGCAGTGCTACAAGGACGGCCCGACAGGATACGCAGTATTTT | TRBV20-1 | - | - | TRBJ2-3
CASSFRTSGQETQYF | TGCGCCAGCAGCTTTAGGACTAGCGGCCAAGAGACCCAGTACTTC | TRBV5-1 | - | TRBD2 | TRBJ2-5
CSASVLNYGYTF | TGCAGTGCTAGTGTGCTGAACTATGGCTACACCTTC | TRBV20-1 | few | - | TRBJ1-2
CASSSASGSHEQFF | TGTGCCAGCAGCTCAGCTAGCGGGAGCCATGAGCAGTTCTTC | TRBV7-9 | few | TRBD2 | TRBJ2-1
CASSSNPPMIYGYTF | TGTGCCAGCAGTTCGAATCCCCCGATGATCTATGGCTACACCTTC | TRBV6-2/TRBV6-3 | few | - | TRBJ1-2
CSANRGDGYEQYF | TGCAGTGCAAACCGTGGGGACGGGTACGAGCAGTACTTC | TRBV20-1 | few | - | TRBJ2-7